The 14 T cell receptor beta chains given below trace back to one sample, sequenced in a study of shared clonotypes between healthy human individuals (dated by TCRdb to 2020 to 2022). Library prep was done by the immunoSEQ multiplex PCR assay. This immuneACCESS table, as held by TCRdb, lists in-frame sequences with V and J called but not all clones. Of the missing ones, under half trace to an unresolved V gene in checked studies; the others have no known cause. The sample profile shows under 1 million clones; 85% to 95% of them were found once. Of the sample, about 24% falls within the top ten clones. For the CD8 naive samples, CD45RO-negative cells were positively selected for CCR7, yielding a CD45RA+CCR7+ population from which TemRA cells were excluded. The sequencing input was naive CD8+ T cells sorted from blood. In light of the paper, this sample's cell subset or site label describes: CD45RA+CCR7+. Receptors originate from a man between 25 and 39 years old in good health.

On this clone: Other DNA variants within this sample encode the same CDR3. This chain links TRBV7-2 with TRBJ2-7; no clear D gene. The CDR3 extends over 11 amino acids. Germline V gene lookup returns CDR1 SGHTA and CDR2 FQGNSA. Deletions cut 5 bases from V and 3 bases from J, with 5 bases between. CDR3 DNA: TGTGCCAGCAGCCCAGGCTACGAGCAGTACTTC. As protein: CASSPGYEQYF.

This clone occurred once. Given the absence of the conserved phenylalanine or tryptophan at the CDR3 end, a read error is likely. The limits of the CDR3 on the DNA are not certain, so only TCRdb's listed CDR3 is given. V is TRBV7-9 and J is TRBJ1-1. Per the germline V gene, CDR1 is SEHNR and CDR2 is FQNEAQ (reference sequence). The CDR3 numbers 12 amino acids, ends counted. The CDR3 sequence is CASSLEGSHPQG.

The chain is built from TRBV5-3 and TRBJ1-2; D gene uncertain. TRBV5-3 has ORF status, its function being uncertain. Trimming pared 4 bases from V and 5 bases from J, leaving 24 bases between. The CDR3 is made up of 17 amino acids. The CDR3 loop is CARSLHNPPVGTYGYTF. The CDR3 DNA is TGTGCCAGAAGCCTGCACAATCCCCCTGTAGGAACTTATGGCTACACCTTC.

The genes are TRBV9 and TRBJ1-1; TRBD1 agrees at 10 bases. The germline V gene has CDR1 SGDLS and CDR2 YYNGEE. The trim removed 2 bases at V and 1 base at J, leaving 2 bases unmatched. CDR3 length equals 15 residues. The CDR3, as DNA: TGTGCCAGCAGCGTGACAGGGGGCGGGAACACTGAAGCTTTCTTT. This encodes CASSVTGGGNTEAFF. Full variable domain (missing parts from reference TRBV9 and TRBJ1-1): DSGVTQTPKHLITATGQRVTLRCSPRSGDLSVYWYQQSLDQGLQFLIQYYNGEERAKGNILERFSAQQFPDLHSELNLSSLELGDSALYFCASSVTGGGNTEAFFGQGTRLTVV.

This CDR3 reads CASSVDREGLRSTDTQYF. In DNA form, the CDR3 reads TGTGCCAGCAGCGTAGACCGGGAGGGCCTCCGAAGCACAGATACGCAGTATTTT. The chain employs TRBV9 and TRBJ2-3; 8 positions agree with TRBD2. This CDR3 region has 18 residues. The germline CDR1 and CDR2 sequences are SGDLS and YYNGEE. The trim removed 0 bases at V and 0 bases at J, leaving 9 bases unmatched.

The V call is TRBV9, the J call TRBJ2-1; no clear D. The CDR3 consists of 17 residues. The ends were cut back, 0 bases at V and 0 bases at J, with 13 bases in the middle. Germline loops: CDR1 SGDLS, CDR2 YYNGEE. The CDR3 DNA sequence: TGTGCCAGCAGCGTAGTCTTTTATTCGGTCTCCTACAATGAGCAGTTCTTC. Amino acids: CASSVVFYSVSYNEQFF.

The V gene is TRBV5-4, the J gene TRBJ1-1; possibly TRBD1 for D (5 bases). Trimming took off 0 bases at V and 8 bases at J, with 11 bases between the two ends. The germline gives CDR1 SGHNT, CDR2 YYREEE (reference sequence). CDR3 length: 13 amino acids. Written as DNA, the CDR3 is TGTGCCAGCAGCTTGGGGGGAACAGGAGAAGCTTTCTTT. It codes for CASSLGGTGEAFF.

The chain joins TRBV15 to TRBJ2-1; possibly TRBD2 for D (5 bases). CDR1 LNHNV and CDR2 YYDKDF come from the germline V gene (reference sequence). The CDR3 contains 15 residues. V was shortened by 6 bases and J by 2 bases, with 14 bases between the two germline ends. As DNA, the CDR3 is TGTGCCACCAGAAGCACCGGGAAAGCCTACAATGAGCAGTTCTTC. Amino acids: CATRSTGKAYNEQFF. Combining the CDR3 with reference TRBV15 and TRBJ2-1 gives the whole variable domain DAMVIQNPRYQVTQFGKPVTLSCSQTLNHNVMYWYQQKSSQAPKLLFHYYDKDFNNEADTPDNFQSRRPNTSFCFLDIRSPGLGDTAMYLCATRSTGKAYNEQFFGPGTRLTVL.

This sequence joins TRBV7-9 and TRBJ2-4; 8 nucleotides match TRBD1. Per germline, CDR1 SEHNR and CDR2 FQNEAQ (reference sequence). The CDR3 contains 16 residues. The ends lost 5 bases at V and 0 bases at J; junction bases unmatched: 6. The CDR3 bases are TGTGCCAGCAGCGGACAGGGAAATCGAGCCAAAAACATTCAGTACTTC. Translated: CASSGQGNRAKNIQYF. Together with reference TRBV7-9 and TRBJ2-4, the CDR3 gives the full variable domain: DTGVSQNPRHKITKRGQNVTFRCDPISEHNRLYWYRQTLGQGPEFLTYFQNEAQLEKSRLLSDRFSAERPKGSFSTLEIQRTEQGDSAMYLCASSGQGNRAKNIQYFGAGTRLSVL.

The rearrangement joins TRBV27 to TRBJ1-5, with D possibly TRBD1 on 5 matching bases. CDR1 is MNHEY and CDR2 is SMNVEV in the germline V gene (reference sequence). With 5 bases removed from V and 5 bases from J, the gap between germline ends came to 13 bases. This CDR3 spans 14 amino acids. The CDR3 sequence is CASSRGVADQPQHF. As DNA, the CDR3 is TGTGCCAGCAGTCGAGGGGTGGCGGATCAGCCCCAGCATTTT.

The chain has TRBV7-9 and TRBJ2-5; 9 positions agree with TRBD2. Germline V gives CDR1 SEHNR, CDR2 FQNEAQ (reference sequence). This CDR3 has 14 amino acids. After removal of 1 base from V and 4 bases from J, the junction contained 1 base not matched to a gene. The CDR3 nucleotides read TGTGCCAGCAGCTTAGTAGCGGGGGTAGAGACCCAGTACTTC. This sequence encodes CASSLVAGVETQYF.

The genes are TRBV6-1 and TRBJ2-7, with 8 bases matching TRBD1. V shed 4 bases, J shed 3 bases, and the junction held 8 bases outside the gene matches. CDR1 and CDR2 from the germline V gene are MNHNS and SASEGT. The CDR3 runs 15 residues. The CDR3 DNA is TGTGCCAGCAGTGCAGGGGGCGGCTCGTTCTACGAGCAGTACTTC. Translation gives CASSAGGGSFYEQYF.

Details on this clone: Other DNA variants within this sample encode the same CDR3. Here the CDR3 reads CSVEERTSGPYNEQFF. The DNA for the CDR3 is TGCAGCGTTGAAGAACGGACTAGCGGGCCCTACAATGAGCAGTTCTTC. V gene TRBV29-1 combines with J gene TRBJ2-1, with 11 bases matching TRBD2. This CDR3 is 16 amino acids long. In germline, CDR1 is SQVTM, CDR2 ANQGSEA. Trimming took 0 bases from V and 2 from J; bases not matched to a gene: 3.

This sequence joins TRBV15 and TRBJ2-1; 10 nucleotides match TRBD2. The V gene's germline CDR1 is LNHNV and CDR2 YYDKDF (reference sequence). This CDR3 is 16 amino acids long. The V and J ends lost 0 bases and 8 bases, in that order; junction bases with no gene match: 7. DNA of the CDR3: TGTGCCACCAGCAGAGATCTAGCGGGAGTCCCCCATGAGCAGTTCTTC. Translation: CATSRDLAGVPHEQFF.